Here is one T cell receptor (beta chain) with its context. Its specificity is not known. The authors ran the assay at deep level. Some clones are missing from TCRdb's copy, which holds only in-frame ones; the method was immunoSEQ multiplex PCR. The data contain more than 2,000,000 clones, approximately 90% of them singletons. The sample comes from a study of shared clonotypes between healthy human individuals. As for the study in general: Each donor contributed plates that comprised three CD4 naive, three CD4 memory, two CD8 naive and one CD8 memory.

General observations from the study: Naive CD4 clonotypes were shared across a handful of donors at roughly 4.6%. Naive subsets generally had larger estimated richness than memory subsets.

This CDR3 has 15 amino acids. Germline V CDR1 and CDR2: SGHRS, YFSETQ. Trimming pared 0 bases from V and 1 base from J, leaving 10 bases between. The sequence derives from a man aged 18 to 29 in good health. This sequence joins TRBV5-1 and TRBJ2-5; perhaps TRBD1 as D (6 bases). Sequenced material: naive CD4+ T cells sorted from blood. The subset was: CD45RA+ positively selected. CDR3: CASSLVGQPQETQYF. The CDR3 bases are TGCGCCAGCAGCTTGGTAGGACAGCCCCAAGAGACCCAGTACTTC. The full variable domain, rest sourced from reference TRBV5-1 and TRBJ2-5, is KAGVTQTPRYLIKTRGQQVTLSCSPISGHRSVSWYQQTPGQGLQFLFEYFSETQRNKGNFPGRFSGRQFSNSRSEMNVSTLELGDSALYLCASSLVGQPQETQYFGPGTRLLVL.